The rows below give T cell receptor beta chains drawn from one sample of a study of T cells in Graves' hyperthyroidism and ophthalmopathy. TCRdb reprocessed the multiplex PCR reads with MiXCR, giving one entry per CDR3 protein. The sample records over 400,000 distinct CDR3 sequences, approximately 23% being singletons. Sample: blood. Receptors originate from a woman in her seventies with Graves' ophthalmopathy. The CDR3 runs from the conserved cysteine through the conserved F or W. A D gene is named only where the DNA matches it firmly. Size values are once, few and many counts, or a class for expanded clones, and some rows have none.

>TRBJ1-6|-|few|TRBV4-3
CASSHENSPLHF
TGCGCCAGCAGCCACGAAAATTCACCCCTCCACTTT
>TRBJ2-3|-|-|TRBV6-6
CASSYGTGTSTDTQYF
TGTGCCAGCAGTTACGGGACCGGGACTAGCACAGATACGCAGTATTTT
>TRBJ2-2|-|many|TRBV6-1
CASSESVPGELFF
TGTGCCAGCAGTGAATCGGTTCCCGGGGAGCTGTTTTTT
>TRBJ1-2|-|many|TRBV29-1
CSTSDSISGYTF
TGCAGCACGTCTGACAGTATCTCTGGCTACACCTTC
>TRBJ2-7|-|-|TRBV27
CASSLSGLLGEQYF
TGTGCCAGCAGTCTATCGGGACTGCTTGGCGAGCAGTACTTC
>TRBJ2-7|TRBD2|many|TRBV2
CASKLGGSGRASYEQYF
TGTGCCAGCAAGTTGGGGGGTTCAGGGAGGGCCTCCTACGAGCAGTACTTC
>TRBJ1-1|-|few|TRBV10-3
CAISEGRDTEAFF
TGTGCCATCAGTGAGGGCAGGGACACTGAAGCTTTCTTT
>TRBJ2-1|TRBD2|many|TRBV10-3
CAIRPSGDNEQFF
TGTGCCATCAGACCTAGCGGGGACAATGAGCAGTTCTTC
>TRBJ1-2|-|-|TRBV6-1
CASIYGTQLGYGYTF
TGTGCCAGCATCTACGGGACACAACTCGGGTATGGCTACACCTTC
>TRBJ1-1|TRBD1|-|TRBV19
CASTPGGGQGVRTEAFF
TGTGCCAGTACCCCTGGGGGGGGACAGGGGGTGCGCACTGAAGCTTTCTTT
>TRBJ2-3|TRBD2|few|TRBV7-3
CASSRLGGSTDTQYF
TGTGCCAGCAGCCGTCTGGGCGGGAGTACAGATACGCAGTATTTT
>TRBJ1-1|-|-|TRBV15
CATSRDLEGGNTEAFF
TGTGCCACCAGCAGAGATTTAGAGGGGGGGAACACTGAAGCTTTCTTT
>TRBJ2-4|TRBD2|few|TRBV6-1
CASTRNSGSGRGKNIQYF
TGTGCCAGCACCAGAAACAGCGGTAGCGGGAGAGGCAAAAACATTCAGTACTTC
>TRBJ2-1|-|few|TRBV6-1
CASSKQDGRYNEQFF
TGTGCCAGCAGTAAACAGGACGGCCGGTACAATGAGCAGTTCTTC
>TRBJ2-3|-|few|TRBV5-1
CASSENADTQYF
TGCGCCAGCAGCGAAAATGCCGATACGCAGTATTTT
>TRBJ1-2|TRBD1|-|TRBV6-1
CASSPYRTGTNYGYTF
TGTGCCAGCAGTCCGTATAGGACAGGGACTAACTATGGCTACACCTTC
>TRBJ1-6|-|few|TRBV12-3/TRBV12-4
CASSAGQINSPLHF
TGTGCCAGCAGTGCTGGACAGATTAATTCACCCCTCCACTTT
>TRBJ2-2|-|many|TRBV6-1
CASTSTNTGELFF
TGTGCCAGCACCTCGACGAACACCGGGGAGCTGTTTTTT
>TRBJ2-7|-|many|TRBV2
CASRSFGEQYF
TGTGCCAGCAGGAGCTTCGGGGAGCAGTACTTC
>TRBJ2-5|TRBD2|many|TRBV12-3/TRBV12-4
CASSFAGGRETQYF
TGTGCCAGCAGTTTCGCGGGAGGAAGGGAGACCCAGTACTTC
>TRBJ2-3|TRBD2|few|TRBV6-2/TRBV6-3
CASSYGTSDDTDTQYF
TGTGCCAGCAGTTACGGGACTAGCGACGACACAGATACGCAGTATTTT
>TRBJ2-5|TRBD1|-|TRBV9
CASSAGTGGLGETQYF
TGTGCCAGCAGCGCGGGGACAGGGGGTTTAGGAGAGACCCAGTACTTC